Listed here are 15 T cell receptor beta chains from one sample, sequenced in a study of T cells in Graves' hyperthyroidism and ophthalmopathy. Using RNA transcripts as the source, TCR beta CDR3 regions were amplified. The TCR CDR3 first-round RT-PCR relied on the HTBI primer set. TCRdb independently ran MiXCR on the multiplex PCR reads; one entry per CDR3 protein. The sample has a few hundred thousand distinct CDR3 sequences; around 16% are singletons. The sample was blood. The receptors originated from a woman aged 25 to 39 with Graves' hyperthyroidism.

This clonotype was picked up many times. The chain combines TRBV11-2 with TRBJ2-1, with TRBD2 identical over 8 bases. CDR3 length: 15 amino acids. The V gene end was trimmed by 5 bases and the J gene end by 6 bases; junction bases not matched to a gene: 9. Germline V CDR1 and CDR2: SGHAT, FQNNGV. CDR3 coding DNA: TGTGCCAGCAGCCTCGGATTAGCGGGGACCAATGAGCAGTTCTTC. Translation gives CASSLGLAGTNEQFF.

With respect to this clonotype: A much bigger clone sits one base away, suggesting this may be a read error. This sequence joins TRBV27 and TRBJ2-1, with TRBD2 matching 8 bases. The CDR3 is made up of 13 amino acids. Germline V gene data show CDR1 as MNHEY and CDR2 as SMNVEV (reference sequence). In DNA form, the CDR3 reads TGTACCAGCAAGCAAGCGGGAGTCAATGAGCAGTTCTTC. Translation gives CTSKQAGVNEQFF.

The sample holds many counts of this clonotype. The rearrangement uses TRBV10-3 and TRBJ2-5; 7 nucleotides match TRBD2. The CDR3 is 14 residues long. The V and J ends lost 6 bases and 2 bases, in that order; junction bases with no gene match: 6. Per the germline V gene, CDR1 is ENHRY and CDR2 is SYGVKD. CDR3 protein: CAISNVGGQETQYF. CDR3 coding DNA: TGTGCCATCAGCAACGTCGGGGGGCAAGAGACCCAGTACTTC.

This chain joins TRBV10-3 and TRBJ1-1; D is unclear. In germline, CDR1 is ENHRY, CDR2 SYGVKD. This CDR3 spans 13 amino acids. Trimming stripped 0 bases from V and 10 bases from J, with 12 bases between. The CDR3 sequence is CAISESRAAGAFF. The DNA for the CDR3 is TGTGCCATCAGTGAGTCGAGGGCCGCTGGAGCTTTCTTT.

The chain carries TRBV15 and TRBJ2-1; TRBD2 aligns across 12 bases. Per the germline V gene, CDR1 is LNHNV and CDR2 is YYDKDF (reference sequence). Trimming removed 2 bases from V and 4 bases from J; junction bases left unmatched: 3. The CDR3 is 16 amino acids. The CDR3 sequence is CATSRLAGGDYNEQFF. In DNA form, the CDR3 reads TGTGCCACCAGCAGACTAGCGGGAGGGGATTACAATGAGCAGTTCTTC. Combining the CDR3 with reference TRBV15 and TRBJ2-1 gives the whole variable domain DAMVIQNPRYQVTQFGKPVTLSCSQTLNHNVMYWYQQKSSQAPKLLFHYYDKDFNNEADTPDNFQSRRPNTSFCFLDIRSPGLGDTAMYLCATSRLAGGDYNEQFFGPGTRLTVL.

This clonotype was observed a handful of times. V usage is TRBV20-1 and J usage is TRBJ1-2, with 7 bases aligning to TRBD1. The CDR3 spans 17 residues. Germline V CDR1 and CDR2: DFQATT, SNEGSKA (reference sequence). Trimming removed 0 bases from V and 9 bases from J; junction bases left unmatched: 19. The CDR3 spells CSARDLETGTAVRSYTF. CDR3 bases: TGCAGTGCTAGAGATTTGGAGACCGGGACAGCGGTCCGGAGCTACACCTTC.

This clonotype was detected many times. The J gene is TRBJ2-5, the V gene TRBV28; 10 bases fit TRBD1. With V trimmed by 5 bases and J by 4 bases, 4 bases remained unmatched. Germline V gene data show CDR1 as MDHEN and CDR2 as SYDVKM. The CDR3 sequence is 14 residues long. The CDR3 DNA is TGTGCCAGCAGTCCGACAGGGGGCCGAGAGACCCAGTACTTC. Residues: CASSPTGGRETQYF.

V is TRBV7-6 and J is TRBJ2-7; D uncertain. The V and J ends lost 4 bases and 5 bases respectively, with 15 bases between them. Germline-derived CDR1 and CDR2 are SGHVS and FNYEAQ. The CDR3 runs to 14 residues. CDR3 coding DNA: TGTGCCAGCAGCTGGCGAGGACCCCAGGACGAGCAGTACTTC. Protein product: CASSWRGPQDEQYF.

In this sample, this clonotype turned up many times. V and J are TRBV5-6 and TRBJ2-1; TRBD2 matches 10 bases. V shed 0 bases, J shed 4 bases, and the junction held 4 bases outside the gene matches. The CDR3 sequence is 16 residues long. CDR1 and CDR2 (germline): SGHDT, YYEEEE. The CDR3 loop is CASSLGGLATYNEQFF. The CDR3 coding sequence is TGTGCCAGCAGCTTGGGGGGACTAGCGACGTACAATGAGCAGTTCTTC.

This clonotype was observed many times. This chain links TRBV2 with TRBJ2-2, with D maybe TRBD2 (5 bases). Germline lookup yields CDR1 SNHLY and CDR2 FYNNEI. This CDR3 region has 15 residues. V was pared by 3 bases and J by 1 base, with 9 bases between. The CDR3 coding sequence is TGTGCCAGCAGTGAGGCCGGGAAGAACACCGGGGAGCTGTTTTTT. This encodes CASSEAGKNTGELFF.

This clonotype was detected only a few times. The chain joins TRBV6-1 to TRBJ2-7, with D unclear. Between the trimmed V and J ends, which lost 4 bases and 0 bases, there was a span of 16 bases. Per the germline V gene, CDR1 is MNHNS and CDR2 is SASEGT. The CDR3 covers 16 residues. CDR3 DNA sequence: TGTGCCAGCAGTGGAGGCTTGCAGTTACACTCCTACGAGCAGTACTTC. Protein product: CASSGGLQLHSYEQYF.

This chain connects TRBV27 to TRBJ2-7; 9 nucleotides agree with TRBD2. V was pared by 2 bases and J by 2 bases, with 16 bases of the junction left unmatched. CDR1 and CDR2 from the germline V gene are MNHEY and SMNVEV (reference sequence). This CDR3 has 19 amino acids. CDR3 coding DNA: TGTGCCAGCAGTTTAGCACAGGAGACTGCGGGAGGGACTCCCTACGAGCAGTACTTC. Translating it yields CASSLAQETAGGTPYEQYF.

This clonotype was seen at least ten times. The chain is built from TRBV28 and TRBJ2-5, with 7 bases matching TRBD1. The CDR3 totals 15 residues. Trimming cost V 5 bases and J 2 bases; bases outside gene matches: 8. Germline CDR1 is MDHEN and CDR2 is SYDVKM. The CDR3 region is CASSGPGTVQETQYF. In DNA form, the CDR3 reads TGTGCCAGCAGTGGGCCAGGGACAGTTCAAGAGACCCAGTACTTC.

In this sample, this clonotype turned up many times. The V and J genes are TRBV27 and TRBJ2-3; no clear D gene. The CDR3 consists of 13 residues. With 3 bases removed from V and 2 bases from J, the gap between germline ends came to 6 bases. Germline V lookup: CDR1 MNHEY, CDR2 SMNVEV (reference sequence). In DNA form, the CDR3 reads TGTGCCAGCAGTTTGTGGCCCACAGATACGCAGTATTTT. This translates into CASSLWPTDTQYF.

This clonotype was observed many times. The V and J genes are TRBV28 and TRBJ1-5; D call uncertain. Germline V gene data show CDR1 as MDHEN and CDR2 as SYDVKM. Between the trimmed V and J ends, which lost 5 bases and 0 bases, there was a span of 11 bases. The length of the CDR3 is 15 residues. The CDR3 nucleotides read TGTGCCAGCAGTACAGACGGGAATAGCAATCAGCCCCAGCATTTT. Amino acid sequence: CASSTDGNSNQPQHF.